This paragraph reports one T cell receptor beta chain. J gave up 10 bases and V 6 bases, and 9 bases lay outside the gene matches. Germline V lookup: CDR1 WSHSY, CDR2 SAAADI. This CDR3 contains 14 residues. This record belongs to a study of blood T cell repertoires in COVID-19. TCRdb keeps only in-frame clones here, not all; method: immunoSEQ multiplex PCR. The sample lists around 290,000 clones, 89% seen once, with less than 2% in the top ten. Sequences were obtained from PBMCs or T cells enriched from blood (not recorded which). The TCR comes from a woman between 35 and 50 years old who had recovered from COVID-19. The rearrangement uses TRBV10-2 and TRBJ1-6; 7 positions match TRBD1. The CDR3 reads CASSYTGQSSPLHF. The CDR3, as DNA: TGCGCCAGCAGCTATACGGGACAGTCATCACCCCTCCACTTT.